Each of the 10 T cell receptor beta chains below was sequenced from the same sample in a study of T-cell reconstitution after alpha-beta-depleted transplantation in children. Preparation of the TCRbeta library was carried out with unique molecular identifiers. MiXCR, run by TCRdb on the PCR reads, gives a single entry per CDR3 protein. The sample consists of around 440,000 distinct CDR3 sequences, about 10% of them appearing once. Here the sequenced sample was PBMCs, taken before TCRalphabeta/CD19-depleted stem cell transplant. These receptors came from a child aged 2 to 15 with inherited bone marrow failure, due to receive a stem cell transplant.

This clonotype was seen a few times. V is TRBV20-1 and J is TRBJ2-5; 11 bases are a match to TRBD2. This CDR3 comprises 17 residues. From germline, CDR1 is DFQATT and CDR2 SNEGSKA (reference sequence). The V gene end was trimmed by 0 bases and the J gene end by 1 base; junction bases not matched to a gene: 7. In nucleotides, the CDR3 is TGCAGTGCTAGAGATGCTAGCGGGAGGAGAATCCAAGAGACCCAGTACTTC. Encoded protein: CSARDASGRRIQETQYF.

The CDR3 DNA sequence: TGCAGAAAGCGGGACAGGGTTTCCAATGAGCAGTTCTTC. Its protein is CRKRDRVSNEQFF. V usage is TRBV20-1 and J usage is TRBJ2-1, with 9 bases aligning to TRBD1. The CDR3 consists of 13 residues. The germline CDR1 and CDR2 sequences are DFQATT and SNEGSKA (reference sequence).

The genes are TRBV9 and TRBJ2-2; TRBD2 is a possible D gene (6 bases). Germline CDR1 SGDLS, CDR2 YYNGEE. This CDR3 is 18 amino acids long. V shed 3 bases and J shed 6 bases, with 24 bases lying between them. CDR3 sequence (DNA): TGTGCCAGCAGCGCGAGGACCGGGACTCCTGATTTGGCCGGGGAGCTGTTTTTT. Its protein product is CASSARTGTPDLAGELFF.

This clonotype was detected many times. The chain's CDR3 is CASSPQLAAKNIQYF. Here the CDR3 DNA reads TGTGCCAGCAGCCCCCAACTAGCAGCCAAAAACATTCAGTACTTC. The rearrangement uses TRBV6-1 and TRBJ2-4, with D perhaps TRBD2 (6 bases). This CDR3 is 15 amino acids long. V was pared by 6 bases and J by 0 bases, with 12 bases between. Germline assignment: CDR1 MNHNS and CDR2 SASEGT.

The CDR3 region has the DNA TGCGCCAGCAGCGAGCCGGGACAGGAAGCTTTCTTT. This codes for CASSEPGQEAFF. The chain links TRBV5-1 to TRBJ1-1; TRBD1 agrees at 7 bases. Per the germline V gene, CDR1 is SGHRS and CDR2 is YFSETQ. The V and J ends lost 4 bases and 8 bases, in that order; junction bases with no gene match: 5. This CDR3 comprises 12 residues.

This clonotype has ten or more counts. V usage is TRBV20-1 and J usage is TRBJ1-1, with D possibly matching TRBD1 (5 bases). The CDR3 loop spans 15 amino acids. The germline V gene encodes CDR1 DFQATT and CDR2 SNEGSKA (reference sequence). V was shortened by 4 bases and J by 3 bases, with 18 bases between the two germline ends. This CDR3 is CSAIHGGIRDTEAFF. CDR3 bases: TGCAGTGCTATACATGGGGGAATCAGAGACACTGAAGCTTTCTTT.

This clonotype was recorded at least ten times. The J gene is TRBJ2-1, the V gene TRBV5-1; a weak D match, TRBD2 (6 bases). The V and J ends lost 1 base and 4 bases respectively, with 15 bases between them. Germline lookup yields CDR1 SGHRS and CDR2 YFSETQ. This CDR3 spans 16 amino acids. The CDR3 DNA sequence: TGCGCCAGCAGCTTGCCGTCGGGAGAAGGGTACAATGAGCAGTTCTTC. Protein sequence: CASSLPSGEGYNEQFF.

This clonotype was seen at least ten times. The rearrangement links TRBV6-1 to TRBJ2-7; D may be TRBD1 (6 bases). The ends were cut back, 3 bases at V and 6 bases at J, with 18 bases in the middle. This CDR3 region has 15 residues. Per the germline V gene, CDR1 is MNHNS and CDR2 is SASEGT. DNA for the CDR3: TGTGCCAGCAGTGATCCCGGGACAAACTTCGTCGAGCAGTACTTC. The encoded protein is CASSDPGTNFVEQYF.

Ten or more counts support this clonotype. CDR3 sequence: CASSYSANTGELFF. CDR3 in DNA: TGTGCCAGCAGTTACAGCGCCAACACCGGGGAGCTGTTTTTT. V gene TRBV27 combines with J gene TRBJ2-2, with unresolved D. V dropped 4 bases and J dropped 2 bases, with 8 bases sitting between them. This CDR3 has 14 amino acids. Germline V CDR1 and CDR2: MNHEY, SMNVEV (reference sequence).

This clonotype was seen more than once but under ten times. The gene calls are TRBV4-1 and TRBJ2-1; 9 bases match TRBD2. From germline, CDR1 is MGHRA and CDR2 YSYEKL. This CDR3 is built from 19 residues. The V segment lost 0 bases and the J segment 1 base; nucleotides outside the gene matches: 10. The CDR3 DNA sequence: TGCGCCAGCAGCCAAGAGGGGTTGGGGCGGGAGGGGTCCTACAATGAGCAGTTCTTC. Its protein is CASSQEGLGREGSYNEQFF.